The source of this TCR beta chain is a study of cytomegalovirus exposure and HLA in healthy donors. The CDR3 is made up of 16 amino acids. Germline loops: CDR1 SGHAT, CDR2 FQNNGV. Trimming left V 4 bases short and J 7 bases short, with 23 bases between. Primers included in the PCR were 60 Vbeta and 13 Jbeta primers. Assay: immunoSEQ multiplex PCR; the TCRdb copy retains only in-frame clones and omits some. The data show roughly 160,000 clones, approximately 82% seen once. The clonotype comes from a male donor in good health and CMV-seropositive. This rearrangement joins TRBV11-2 to TRBJ2-7, with a possible D match to TRBD2 (5 bases). Sequencing was carried out using PBMCs. This CDR3 is CASSSLTRTPGWEQYF. CDR3 nucleotide sequence: TGTGCCAGCAGCTCCCTAACGAGGACTCCCGGGTGGGAGCAGTACTTC.